The 30 T cell receptor beta chains reported below all come from one sample, sequenced in a study of OX40 agonist ivuxolimab in advanced cancers. Sequencing was performed with immunoSEQ multiplex PCR; in TCRdb, only in-frame clones are kept and a portion is missing. The data show 45,000 or so clones, roughly 87% seen once. Here the sequenced sample was CD4+ or CD8+ T cells sorted from blood, taken in a trial of the OX40 agonist ivuxolimab. These receptor sequences come from an adult with an advanced solid tumor such as melanoma, head and neck, liver or kidney cancer.

The chain carries TRBV7-7 and TRBJ2-1, with TRBD2 matching 7 bases. The germline V gene has CDR1 SSHAT and CDR2 FNYEAQ (reference sequence). The CDR3 is 15 amino acids. V gave up 6 bases and J gave up 8 bases; unmatched junction bases: 13. This CDR3 reads CASSNGQGGSHEQFF. In DNA form, the CDR3 reads TGTGCCAGCAGTAACGGGCAGGGAGGGAGCCATGAGCAGTTCTTC.

This clone has just one count. The chain employs TRBV9 and TRBJ1-6; 7 bases are shared with TRBD1. CDR1 SGDLS and CDR2 YYNGEE come from the germline V gene. The V and J ends lost 3 bases and 5 bases, in that order; junction bases with no gene match: 5. The CDR3 has 15 amino acids. The chain's CDR3 is CASSGTGTDNSPLHF. CDR3 DNA sequence: TGTGCCAGCAGCGGTACCGGGACAGATAATTCACCCCTCCACTTT.

The chain links TRBV10-3 to TRBJ2-1, with D possibly TRBD1 on 5 matching bases. The CDR3 runs to 15 residues. From germline, CDR1 is ENHRY and CDR2 SYGVKD. V lost 2 bases to trimming and J lost 5 bases, with 13 bases between them. CDR3 sequence: CAISETEGVHNEQFF. CDR3 bases: TGTGCCATCAGTGAGACGGAAGGGGTTCACAATGAGCAGTTCTTC.

This rearrangement joins TRBV4-1 to TRBJ2-2; 10 bases map to TRBD1. The germline gives CDR1 MGHRA, CDR2 YSYEKL. The CDR3 runs to 16 residues. With 3 bases clipped from V and 4 bases from J, the junction kept 5 bases outside the gene matches. In nucleotides, the CDR3 is TGCGCCAGCAGCCACCGGACAGGGGGATCCACCGGGGAGCTGTTTTTT. It codes for CASSHRTGGSTGELFF.

The genes are TRBV19 and TRBJ1-1; tentative D call: TRBD1 (6 bases). V shed 2 bases and J shed 5 bases, with 12 bases lying between them. The CDR3 runs 14 residues. The germline gives CDR1 LNHDA, CDR2 SQIVND (reference sequence). CDR3 sequence reads: CASSIHQGRTEAFF. As DNA, the CDR3 is TGTGCCAGTAGTATACATCAGGGGAGGACTGAAGCTTTCTTT.

The CDR3 protein is CSVEGDRDEKLFF. CDR3 DNA sequence: TGCAGCGTTGAGGGGGACAGGGATGAAAAACTGTTTTTT. The J gene is TRBJ1-4, the V gene TRBV29-1; TRBD1 aligns across 9 bases. The length of the CDR3 is 13 residues. Per germline, CDR1 SQVTM and CDR2 ANQGSEA. The junction had 2 bases not matched to a gene; V was cut back by 3 bases and J by 6 bases. The entire variable domain, with the rest obtained from reference TRBV29-1 and TRBJ1-4, is as follows: SAVISQKPSRDICQRGTSLTIQCQVDSQVTMMFWYRQQPGQSLTLIATANQGSEATYESGFVIDKFPISRPNLTFSTLTVSNMSPEDSSIYLCSVEGDRDEKLFFGSGTQLSVL.

The rearrangement links TRBV6-5 to TRBJ2-2; 8 positions match TRBD2. The CDR3 loop spans 15 amino acids. The junction had 9 bases not matched to a gene; V was cut back by 6 bases and J by 6 bases. Per germline, CDR1 MNHEY and CDR2 SVGAGI. CDR3 protein: CASRPGGGVSGELFF. The CDR3 DNA sequence: TGTGCCAGCAGACCCGGGGGGGGAGTGTCCGGGGAGCTGTTTTTT.

The chain joins TRBV7-9 to TRBJ2-3; 9 positions agree with TRBD2. Germline loops: CDR1 SEHNR, CDR2 FQNEAQ (reference sequence). The CDR3 spans 16 residues. The V segment lost 5 bases and the J segment 2 bases; nucleotides outside the gene matches: 8. The CDR3 nucleotides are TGTGCCAGCAGCCCCCCTAGCGGGACCTACACAGATACGCAGTATTTT. It is translated as CASSPPSGTYTDTQYF. The entire variable domain, with the rest obtained from reference TRBV7-9 and TRBJ2-3, is as follows: DTGVSQNPRHKITKRGQNVTFRCDPISEHNRLYWYRQTLGQGPEFLTYFQNEAQLEKSRLLSDRFSAERPKGSFSTLEIQRTEQGDSAMYLCASSPPSGTYTDTQYFGPGTRLTVL.

V usage is TRBV28 and J usage is TRBJ1-1; possibly TRBD1 for D (5 bases). CDR3 size: 13 residues. Germline loops: CDR1 MDHEN, CDR2 SYDVKM. The V end lost 6 bases, the J end lost 7 bases, and 15 bases lay between the germline ends. The CDR3 nucleotides read TGTGCCAGCAGCCGGGGCGCCGGGGATGAAGCTTTCTTT. Amino acids: CASSRGAGDEAFF.

CDR3 DNA: TGTGCCAGCAGCTTCATTTCGGGGGGGGACAATGAGCAGTTCTTC. Translation: CASSFISGGDNEQFF. The gene calls are TRBV7-8 and TRBJ2-1, with 8 bases that match TRBD2. Germline CDR1 and CDR2: SGHVS and FQNEAQ. The length of the CDR3 is 15 residues. The V gene end was trimmed by 3 bases and the J gene end by 5 bases; junction bases not matched to a gene: 6.

This chain uses TRBV10-3 with TRBJ2-3, with 7 bases lining up with TRBD1. J was trimmed by 0 bases and V by 2 bases; bases with no gene match: 5. Germline V gene lookup returns CDR1 ENHRY and CDR2 SYGVKD. The CDR3 is 16 residues long. CDR3 loop: CAISERGQTSTDTQYF. The CDR3 bases are TGTGCCATCAGTGAGAGGGGGCAGACTAGCACAGATACGCAGTATTTT.

Comments on this clone: The same CDR3 can be traced to other DNA sequences in this sample. V is TRBV30 and J is TRBJ2-2; no firm D call. Trimming shortened V by 4 bases and J by 7 bases, and 4 bases separated the two germline ends. This CDR3 region has 10 residues. Germline loops: CDR1 GTSNPN, CDR2 SVGIG (reference sequence). CDR3 residues: CAWKVGELFF. The CDR3 bases are TGTGCCTGGAAGGTCGGGGAGCTGTTTTTT. The whole variable domain, remainder taken from reference TRBV30 and TRBJ2-2, is SQTIHQWPATLVQPVGSPLSLECTVEGTSNPNLYWYRQAAGRGLQLLFYSVGIGQISSEVPQNLSASRPQDRQFILSSKKLLLSDSGFYLCAWKVGELFFGEGSRLTVL.

V is TRBV9 and J is TRBJ2-1; D could derive from TRBD1 or TRBD2 (5 bases each). Germline lookup yields CDR1 SGDLS and CDR2 YYNGEE. This CDR3 has 14 amino acids. The V and J ends lost 5 bases and 4 bases respectively, with 13 bases between them. In DNA form, the CDR3 reads TGTGCCAGCAGTCCTACTGGGGGTTACAATGAGCAGTTCTTC. It is translated as CASSPTGGYNEQFF.

This sequence joins TRBV7-2 and TRBJ2-4; 11 bases match TRBD1. V shed 5 bases, J shed 8 bases, and the junction held 8 bases outside the gene matches. Looked up from germline, CDR1 is SGHTA and CDR2 is FQGNSA. The CDR3 extends over 15 amino acids. In DNA form, the CDR3 reads TGTGCCAGCAGCACTCCGGACAGGGGGCTTGACATTCAGTACTTC. Translating gives CASSTPDRGLDIQYF.

This chain connects TRBV27 to TRBJ2-2, with unresolved D. V was trimmed by 5 bases and J by 0 bases, leaving 4 bases between them. The length of the CDR3 is 13 residues. Germline CDR1 and CDR2: MNHEY and SMNVEV (reference sequence). The CDR3 loop is CASSPANTGELFF. CDR3 in DNA: TGTGCCAGCAGTCCAGCGAACACCGGGGAGCTGTTTTTT.

This clone has just one count. Other DNA sequences in the sample encode the same CDR3. The chain joins TRBV19 to TRBJ1-1, with D unclear. The CDR3 runs 13 residues. V was clipped by 3 bases and J by 0 bases, with 5 bases between them. The germline V gene has CDR1 LNHDA and CDR2 SQIVND (reference sequence). CDR3 nucleotide sequence: TGTGCCAGTAGTATTTCGCTGAACACTGAAGCTTTCTTT. Amino acid sequence: CASSISLNTEAFF.

This clone was found once. This chain links TRBV30 with TRBJ2-7, with D possibly called TRBD1 or TRBD2 (5 bases each). The V end lost 4 bases, the J end lost 3 bases, and 16 bases lay between the germline ends. From germline, CDR1 is GTSNPN and CDR2 SVGIG (reference sequence). The CDR3 has 14 residues. The CDR3 sequence is CAWTPWGEGYEQYF. CDR3 nucleotides: TGTGCCTGGACCCCCTGGGGCGAGGGCTACGAGCAGTACTTC.

This sequence joins TRBV7-3 and TRBJ2-3; D gene unclear. V lost 4 bases to trimming and J lost 2 bases, with 7 bases between them. Germline lookup yields CDR1 SGHTA and CDR2 FQGTGA. The CDR3 covers 13 residues. This chain's CDR3 is CASSSQNTDTQYF. The CDR3 region has the DNA TGTGCCAGCAGCTCACAGAACACAGATACGCAGTATTTT. The variable domain in full, completed from reference TRBV7-3 and TRBJ2-3, reads GAGVSQTPSNKVTEKGKYVELRCDPISGHTALYWYRQSLGQGPEFLIYFQGTGAADDSGLPNDRFFAVRPEGSVSTLKIQRTERGDSAVYLCASSSQNTDTQYFGPGTRLTVL.

This chain joins TRBV11-1 and TRBJ2-2; a possible D gene is TRBD1 (6 bases). The CDR3 has 16 amino acids. V lost 5 bases and J lost 5, with 18 bases in between. CDR1 SGHAT and CDR2 FQDESV come from the germline V gene (reference sequence). CDR3 sequence reads: CASSHYPQGQTGELFF. The CDR3, as DNA: TGTGCCAGCAGCCACTACCCACAGGGTCAGACCGGGGAGCTGTTTTTT.

This rearrangement joins TRBV2 to TRBJ2-3; a weak D match, TRBD1 (6 bases). Trimming pared 8 bases from V and 5 bases from J, leaving 26 bases between. This CDR3 region has 17 residues. Germline lookup yields CDR1 SNHLY and CDR2 FYNNEI. The CDR3 loop reads CASLSSSGTSAGDTQYF. DNA of the CDR3: TGTGCCAGCCTATCATCCTCCGGGACATCGGCGGGAGATACGCAGTATTTT.

The chain is built from TRBV7-2 and TRBJ1-2; D perhaps matches TRBD1 (5 bases). Germline assignment: CDR1 SGHTA and CDR2 FQGNSA. V was trimmed by 5 bases and J by 8 bases, leaving 24 bases between them. There are 16 residues in the CDR3. The CDR3 reads CASSHRGGDKLRGYTF. The CDR3, as DNA: TGTGCCAGCAGCCATAGGGGAGGGGATAAGCTACGGGGCTACACCTTC.

The chain carries TRBV27 and TRBJ2-7; D perhaps matches TRBD2 (6 bases). Germline V gene lookup returns CDR1 MNHEY and CDR2 SMNVEV (reference sequence). Trimming cost V 6 bases and J 1 base, with 16 bases left between them. The CDR3 length is 15 residues. CDR3 bases: TGTGCCAGCAGACCGACCGGGGGAGCATCCTACGAGCAGTACTTC. This translates into CASRPTGGASYEQYF.

The V gene is TRBV2, the J gene TRBJ1-6; unclear D gene. The germline V gene has CDR1 SNHLY and CDR2 FYNNEI. V gave up 7 bases and J gave up 5 bases, with 9 bases separating them. This CDR3 is built from 13 residues. DNA for the CDR3: TGTGCCAGCAATCGGGTTAATAATTCACCCCTCCACTTT. Amino acid sequence: CASNRVNNSPLHF.

The CDR3 DNA reads TGTGCCAGCAGCAAACCGACAGCACTAGCCAAAAACATTCAGTACTTC. Residues: CASSKPTALAKNIQYF. V gene TRBV4-2 combines with J gene TRBJ2-4, with a possible D match to TRBD1 (5 bases). The germline V gene encodes CDR1 LGHNA and CDR2 YNFKEQ. The CDR3 is made up of 16 amino acids. The V end was cut by 5 bases, the J end by 0 bases, with 14 bases between.

The chain carries TRBV27 and TRBJ2-1; 15 bases are a match to TRBD2. Germline CDR1 is MNHEY and CDR2 is SMNVEV (reference sequence). CDR3 length: 16 residues. The V segment lost 4 bases and the J segment 6 bases; nucleotides outside the gene matches: 4. In DNA, the CDR3 is TGTGCCAGCAGTTGGGGACTAGCGGGGGGCCTCAATGAGCAGTTCTTC. Translation gives CASSWGLAGGLNEQFF.

J is TRBJ2-1 and V is TRBV7-6, with 9 bases lining up with TRBD2. The trim removed 5 bases at V and 7 bases at J, leaving 12 bases unmatched. The length of the CDR3 is 16 residues. Germline V gene data show CDR1 as SGHVS and CDR2 as FNYEAQ. The CDR3 DNA follows: TGTGCCAGCAGCGTCCTGGCGGGGGGGCTGATAAATGAGCAGTTCTTC. It is translated as CASSVLAGGLINEQFF.

J is TRBJ2-6 and V is TRBV2; TRBD1 aligns across 10 bases. The V and J ends lost 6 bases and 0 bases, in that order; junction bases with no gene match: 8. This CDR3 is 18 amino acids long. Germline assignment: CDR1 SNHLY and CDR2 FYNNEI. In DNA form, the CDR3 reads TGTGCCAGCAGAATCCTGACAGGGGGCTCCTCTGGGGCCAACGTCCTGACTTTC. Amino acids: CASRILTGGSSGANVLTF. Complete variable domain (other parts from reference TRBV2 and TRBJ2-6): EPEVTQTPSHQVTQMGQEVILRCVPISNHLYFYWYRQILGQKVEFLVSFYNNEISEKSEIFDDQFSVERPDGSNFTLKIRSTKLEDSAMYFCASRILTGGSSGANVLTFGAGSRLTVL.

The rearrangement joins TRBV27 to TRBJ1-1; tentative D call: TRBD1 (5 bases). The CDR3 contains 11 residues. Germline V lookup: CDR1 MNHEY, CDR2 SMNVEV (reference sequence). V lost 4 bases, J lost 13 bases, and 13 bases lay in between. The CDR3 is CASSWGNRNFF. In DNA, the CDR3 is TGTGCCAGCAGTTGGGGGAACCGAAATTTCTTT.

The V gene is TRBV19, the J gene TRBJ2-7; a possible D gene is TRBD2 (5 bases). This CDR3 region has 13 residues. V was shortened by 5 bases and J by 0 bases, with 8 bases between the two germline ends. Germline CDR1 LNHDA, CDR2 SQIVND (reference sequence). Here the CDR3 reads CASSVRASYEQYF. The CDR3 DNA reads as TGTGCCAGTAGTGTGAGGGCCTCCTACGAGCAGTACTTC.

The table lists this clone with a few counts. CDR3 nucleotides: TGTGCCAGCAGCCCTACAGGGATTAACTATGGCTACACCTTC. It is translated as CASSPTGINYGYTF. V gene TRBV5-6 combines with J gene TRBJ1-2, with D possibly TRBD1 on 6 matching bases. The V end was cut by 4 bases, the J end by 1 base, with 11 bases between. The CDR3 consists of 14 residues. Germline V CDR1 and CDR2: SGHDT, YYEEEE.